The 2 T cell receptor beta chains presented below share a single source sample, sequenced in a study of blood T cell repertoires in COVID-19. TCRdb's table, derived via immunoSEQ multiplex PCR, lists solely in-frame clones and lacks some. The data hold some 130,000 clones, with less than 90% observed a single time. The specimen sequenced was peripheral blood. Every receptor here comes from a man aged 80 or over with acute or convalescent COVID-19.

The genes are TRBV29-1 and TRBJ1-1; the D is unclear. Trimming shortened V by 4 bases and J by 5 bases, and 11 bases separated the two germline ends. Germline values: CDR1 SQVTM, CDR2 ANQGSEA. This CDR3 is 12 amino acids long. The CDR3 protein is CSVAEPRTEAFF. DNA for the CDR3: TGCAGCGTTGCCGAGCCTAGGACTGAAGCTTTCTTT.

This clone was seen only a few times. The chain links TRBV7-8 to TRBJ1-6; TRBD1 agrees at 9 bases. V trimming: 4 bases; J trimming: 7 bases; junction bases outside the gene matches: 2. This CDR3 contains 14 residues. Germline V gives CDR1 SGHVS, CDR2 FQNEAQ. DNA for the CDR3: TGTGCCAGCAGCTCAGGACAGGGGAATTCACCCCTCCACTTT. Amino acids: CASSSGQGNSPLHF.